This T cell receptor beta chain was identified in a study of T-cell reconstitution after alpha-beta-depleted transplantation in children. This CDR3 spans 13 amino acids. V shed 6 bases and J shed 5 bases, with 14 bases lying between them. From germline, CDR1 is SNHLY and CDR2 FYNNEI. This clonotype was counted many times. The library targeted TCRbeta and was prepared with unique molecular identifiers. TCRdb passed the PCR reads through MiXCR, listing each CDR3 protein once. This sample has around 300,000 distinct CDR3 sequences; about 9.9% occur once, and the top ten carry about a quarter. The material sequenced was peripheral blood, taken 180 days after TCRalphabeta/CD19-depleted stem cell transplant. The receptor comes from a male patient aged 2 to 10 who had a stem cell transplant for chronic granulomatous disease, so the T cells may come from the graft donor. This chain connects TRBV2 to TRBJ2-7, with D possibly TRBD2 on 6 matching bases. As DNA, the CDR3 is TGTGCCAGCAGACTAGCAGCCACGGACGAGCAGTACTTC. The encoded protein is CASRLAATDEQYF. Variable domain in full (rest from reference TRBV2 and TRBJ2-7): EPEVTQTPSHQVTQMGQEVILRCVPISNHLYFYWYRQILGQKVEFLVSFYNNEISEKSEIFDDQFSVERPDGSNFTLKIRSTKLEDSAMYFCASRLAATDEQYFGPGTRLTVT.